These T cell receptor beta chains were read from a single sample in a study of cytomegalovirus exposure and HLA in healthy donors. Assay used: immunoSEQ multiplex PCR; TCRdb lists only in-frame clones, some missing. The top ten clones hold around 3% of a sample with 130,000 to 150,000 clones, roughly 77% of them seen once. The material sequenced was PBMCs. These receptors all come from a female donor in good health and CMV-seronegative. CDR3s include the opening cysteine and the closing phenylalanine or tryptophan. D genes are given only for firm matches. Clone size, where shown, is once, few, many, or a class for clones that have expanded.

clone size	J gene	D gene	V gene	CDR3 protein	CDR3 DNA
NA	TRBJ1-2	TRBD1	TRBV19	CASSVQGAPDYGYTF	TGTGCCAGCTCAGTACAGGGGGCACCTGACTATGGCTACACCTTC
NA	TRBJ1-1	NA	TRBV7-8	CASSFAVNTEAFF	TGTGCCAGCAGCTTTGCGGTAAACACTGAAGCTTTCTTT
NA	TRBJ1-2	NA	TRBV7-2	CASSLVGGGNYGYTF	TGTGCCAGCAGCTTAGTCGGGGGAGGTAACTATGGCTACACCTTC
NA	TRBJ2-3	NA	TRBV25-1	CASSKVRADTQYF	TGTGCCAGCAGTAAGGTTCGGGCAGATACGCAGTATTTT
few	TRBJ2-1	NA	TRBV10-3	CATGANEQFF	TGTGCCACCGGAGCTAATGAGCAGTTCTTC
NA	TRBJ1-6	TRBD1	TRBV5-4	CASSPRTGGNSPLHF	TGTGCCAGCAGTCCAAGGACAGGGGGAAATTCACCCCTCCACTTT
NA	TRBJ2-3	NA	TRBV7-2	CASSLALGAGWADTQYF	TGTGCCAGCAGCTTAGCGCTAGGGGCAGGGTGGGCAGATACGCAGTATTTT
NA	TRBJ2-5	NA	TRBV13	CASSPSRGQTQYF	TGTGCCAGCAGCCCCTCTAGGGGTCAGACCCAGTACTTC
few	TRBJ1-1	NA	TRBV5-1	CASSSRGGYTEAFF	TGCGCCAGCAGCTCAAGGGGCGGTTACACTGAAGCTTTCTTT
NA	TRBJ1-2	TRBD1	TRBV4-1	CASSQGGQGFTYGYTF	TGCGCCAGCAGCCAAGGGGGACAGGGGTTTACCTATGGCTACACCTTC
few	TRBJ1-4	NA	TRBV30	CAWSGGRSLDEKLFF	TGTGCCTGGAGCGGGGGACGAAGTTTAGATGAAAAACTGTTTTTT
NA	TRBJ2-1	TRBD2	TRBV6-4	CASSERGGSYNEQFF	TGTGCCAGCAGTGAGCGGGGGGGCTCCTACAATGAGCAGTTCTTC
NA	TRBJ1-5	TRBD1	TRBV7-8	CASGTIGTGTQPQHF	TGTGCCAGCGGCACTATCGGGACAGGGACCCAGCCCCAGCATTTT
NA	TRBJ2-2	NA	TRBV5-6	CASSPLSTGELFF	TGTGCCAGCAGCCCCCTCAGCACCGGGGAGCTGTTTTTT
NA	TRBJ2-7	NA	TRBV23-1	CARPLNRACYEQYF	TGCGCCAGACCCCTAAACAGGGCTTGCTACGAGCAGTACTTC
few	TRBJ2-3	TRBD1	TRBV5-6	CASSSWDRRTDTQYF	TGTGCCAGCAGCTCCTGGGACAGGCGCACAGATACGCAGTATTTT
NA	TRBJ2-7	NA	TRBV4-3	CASSQLSGSSYEQYF	TGCGCCAGCAGCCAGCTTTCGGGGAGCTCCTACGAGCAGTACTTC
few	TRBJ2-5	NA	TRBV7-2	CASSLTMTSQETQYF	TGTGCCAGCAGCTTAACGATGACTAGTCAAGAGACCCAGTACTTC
NA	TRBJ2-7	TRBD1	TRBV18	CASSPGTGSGEQYF	TGTGCCAGCTCACCCGGGACAGGATCGGGAGAGCAGTACTTC
NA	TRBJ1-6	NA	TRBV5-5	CASSWGTGRTTPLHF	TGTGCCAGCAGCTGGGGTACAGGCCGTACAACGCCCCTCCACTTT
few	TRBJ2-3	TRBD2	TRBV13	CASSSGLARDTQYF	TGTGCCAGCAGCTCGGGACTAGCGAGAGATACGCAGTATTTT
NA	TRBJ2-7	NA	TRBV18	CASSPPGSGGPAYEQYF	TGTGCCAGCTCACCCCCTGGCTCGGGCGGGCCAGCCTACGAGCAGTACTTC
few	TRBJ1-5	NA	TRBV30	CAWSVQGNQPQHF	TGTGCCTGGAGTGTACAAGGCAATCAGCCCCAGCATTTT
NA	TRBJ2-7	TRBD1	TRBV27	CASSTTGQAYEQYF	TGTGCCAGCAGTACGACAGGACAGGCGTACGAGCAGTACTTC
NA	TRBJ1-2	NA	TRBV10-3	CAISESQGTYGYTF	TGTGCCATCAGTGAGTCCCAGGGGACCTATGGCTACACCTTC
NA	TRBJ2-3	NA	TRBV27	CASSSSGTDTQYF	TGTGCCAGCAGTTCCTCTGGCACAGATACGCAGTATTTT
NA	TRBJ2-6	TRBD1	TRBV7-8	CASSARGPGANVLTF	TGTGCCAGCAGCGCAAGGGGGCCTGGGGCCAACGTCCTGACTTTC
NA	TRBJ2-1	NA	TRBV13	CASSLGSGRYNEQFF	TGTGCCAGCAGCTTAGGCAGTGGGAGATACAATGAGCAGTTCTTC
NA	TRBJ2-2	NA	TRBV5-1	CASSLAQRRTGELFF	TGCGCCAGCAGCTTGGCTCAGCGTCGGACCGGGGAGCTGTTTTTT
NA	TRBJ1-1	NA	TRBV11-2	CASSLEGGTEAFF	TGTGCCAGCAGCTTAGAAGGGGGCACTGAAGCTTTCTTT
few	TRBJ2-6	NA	TRBV7-8	CASSRRRDTALGANVLTF	TGTGCCAGCAGCCGTCGCCGGGACACTGCTCTGGGGGCCAACGTCCTGACTTTC
few	TRBJ1-5	NA	TRBV2	CASSAGFNQPQHF	TGTGCCAGCAGTGCGGGGTTCAATCAGCCCCAGCATTTT
NA	TRBJ2-7	NA	TRBV4-1	CASSQEEKSGVDYEQYF	TGCGCCAGCAGCCAAGAAGAAAAATCAGGGGTGGATTACGAGCAGTACTTC
NA	TRBJ1-1	NA	TRBV6-1	CASSEGVTAEAFF	TGTGCCAGCAGTGAAGGGGTCACAGCTGAAGCTTTCTTT
many	TRBJ2-2	NA	TRBV30	CAWSVGAMNTGELFF	TGTGCCTGGAGTGTTGGGGCGATGAACACCGGGGAGCTGTTTTTT
NA	TRBJ2-1	NA	TRBV15	CATSRDLTGNEQFF	TGTGCCACCAGCAGAGATCTAACGGGAAATGAGCAGTTCTTC
NA	TRBJ2-3	TRBD2	TRBV29-1	CSVLAGSTDTQYF	TGCAGCGTTTTAGCGGGGAGCACAGATACGCAGTATTTT
NA	TRBJ1-1	TRBD1	TRBV7-2	CASSLLPWDRAFF	TGTGCCAGCAGCTTATTGCCCTGGGACAGGGCTTTCTTT
NA	TRBJ1-5	NA	TRBV29-1	CSVGLGSGQPQHF	TGCAGCGTTGGCCTGGGATCGGGACAGCCCCAGCATTTT
few	TRBJ1-1	NA	TRBV5-1	CASSLVTGDGTEAFF	TGCGCCAGCAGCTTGGTGACAGGCGACGGCACTGAAGCTTTCTTT
NA	TRBJ1-6	NA	TRBV19	CASSIRLDSYNSPLHF	TGTGCCAGTAGTATCAGACTGGACTCCTATAATTCACCCCTCCACTTT
NA	TRBJ2-1	NA	TRBV7-7	CASSLISAGGEQFF	TGTGCTAGCAGCTTAATTTCGGCGGGCGGTGAGCAGTTCTTC
NA	TRBJ2-5	NA	TRBV30	CAWNILETQYF	TGTGCCTGGAATATTTTAGAGACCCAGTACTTC
NA	TRBJ2-7	NA	TRBV30	CAWSRKGAGEQYF	TGTGCCTGGAGTCGGAAAGGGGCGGGAGAGCAGTACTTC
NA	TRBJ2-5	TRBD2	TRBV5-1	CASRLAGFRETQYF	TGCGCCAGCAGGCTAGCGGGGTTCAGGGAGACCCAGTACTTC
once	TRBJ2-1	TRBD1	TRBV11-2	CASTGTGAHNEQFF	TGTGCCAGCACAGGGACAGGGGCCCACAATGAGCAGTTCTTC
NA	TRBJ1-5	NA	TRBV28	CASSPPQGPGQPQHF	TGTGCCAGCAGCCCGCCGCAGGGGCCGGGACAGCCCCAGCATTTT
few	TRBJ2-3	NA	TRBV6-5	CASRNSGTDTQYF	TGTGCCAGCAGAAACTCCGGCACAGATACGCAGTATTTT
once	TRBJ1-1	TRBD1	TRBV4-1	CASSRTGENTEAFF	TGCGCCAGCAGCCGAACAGGGGAGAACACTGAAGCTTTCTTT
NA	TRBJ2-7	TRBD2	TRBV27	CASSFLAGAYEQYF	TGTGCCAGCAGTTTTCTAGCGGGAGCCTACGAGCAGTACTTC
NA	TRBJ2-7	TRBD1	TRBV7-2	CASSLDRGRYEQYF	TGTGCCAGCAGCTTGGACAGGGGGCGGTACGAGCAGTACTTC
NA	TRBJ2-1	TRBD2	TRBV12-5	CASGLVTTSGRWHEQFF	TGTGCTAGTGGTTTGGTAACGACTAGCGGGCGTTGGCATGAGCAGTTCTTC
NA	TRBJ2-5	TRBD2	TRBV6-4	CASSEAAGSAQYF	TGTGCCAGCAGTGAGGCAGCGGGGAGCGCCCAGTACTTC
NA	TRBJ2-1	TRBD2	TRBV10-3	CAISETSSSGSYNEQFF	TGTGCCATCAGTGAGACCTCCTCTAGCGGGAGTTACAATGAGCAGTTCTTC
few	TRBJ2-2	TRBD1	TRBV30	CAWSAGTGGFGELFF	TGTGCCTGGAGTGCTGGGACAGGGGGCTTCGGGGAGCTGTTTTTT
NA	TRBJ1-2	NA	TRBV28	CASSFRGYRHYGYTF	TGTGCCAGCAGTTTTAGGGGTTACAGGCACTATGGCTACACCTTC
NA	TRBJ2-7	NA	TRBV29-1	CSVGGGEGEQYF	TGCAGCGTTGGGGGAGGAGAGGGCGAGCAGTACTTC
NA	TRBJ2-7	TRBD2	TRBV10-3	CAISLYGLAGAYEQYF	TGTGCCATCAGTCTGTATGGGCTAGCGGGGGCCTACGAGCAGTACTTC
NA	TRBJ1-6	NA	TRBV5-1	CASSLGENNSPLHF	TGCGCCAGCAGCTTGGGTGAGAATAATTCACCCCTCCACTTT
few	TRBJ2-7	TRBD2	TRBV28	CASSSRLAGGREQYF	TGTGCCAGCAGTTCGAGACTAGCGGGGGGTCGGGAGCAGTACTTC